This record looks at one TCR beta chain sequence and its context. One junction end does not reproduce the germline sequence, and a read error may be involved. These data belong to a study of molecular identifiers for immune sequencing clone quantification. One entry per CDR3 protein, called by TCRdb with MiXCR from the PCR reads. The sample consists of about 510,000 distinct CDR3 sequences, over 20% of them appearing once. CDR3 length equals 17 residues. CDR1 and CDR2 from the germline V gene are MNHEY and SVGAGI. The source is a human donor in good health. Some libraries in this study had Jurkat cell RNA spiked in. Sequencing input: naive CD8+ T cells from blood, with Jurkat cell RNA spiked in. Specified subset: FACS-sorted CD8+CD4-CCR7+CD45RA+ naive T cells. This chain uses TRBV6-5 with TRBJ2-1; TRBD2 matches 7 bases. The CDR3 region is CASSSPREAASCNEQFF. CDR3 nucleotide sequence: TGTGCCAGCAGTTCCCCCCGGGAGGCCGCATCCTGCAATGAGCAGTTCTTC.